This T cell receptor beta chain was captured in a study of T cells in Graves' hyperthyroidism and ophthalmopathy. Study-wide findings and caveats: Ophthalmopathy onset followed model prediction by a median about seven months. Most thyroid clonotypes with frequency above 0.001 were detected in blood.

This clonotype was detected a few times. Its antigen is not identified. With a duration under 2 months, the hyperthyroidism was newly diagnosed in patients aged 18 to 65. In germline, CDR1 is KGHDR, CDR2 SFDVKD. The CDR3 is 15 residues long. Germline trimming cut 4 bases from V and 4 bases from J; bases unmatched to any gene: 6. Amplified TCR beta CDR3 regions derived from RNA transcripts. During a first-round RT-PCR of the TCR CDR3, the HTBI primer set was used. TCRdb reprocessed the multiplex PCR reads with MiXCR, giving one entry per CDR3 protein. Counted here are some 210,000 distinct CDR3 sequences, roughly a sixth occurring once; the ten biggest clones make up around 50%.

The specimen sequenced was blood. The receptor's source is a man between 50 and 59 years old with Graves' hyperthyroidism. The chain carries TRBV24-1 and TRBJ2-1; 7 positions agree with TRBD2. CDR3 nucleotides: TGTGCCACCAGTGAAGGTAGCGGGTATTACAATGAGCAGTTCTTC. Translating it yields CATSEGSGYYNEQFF.